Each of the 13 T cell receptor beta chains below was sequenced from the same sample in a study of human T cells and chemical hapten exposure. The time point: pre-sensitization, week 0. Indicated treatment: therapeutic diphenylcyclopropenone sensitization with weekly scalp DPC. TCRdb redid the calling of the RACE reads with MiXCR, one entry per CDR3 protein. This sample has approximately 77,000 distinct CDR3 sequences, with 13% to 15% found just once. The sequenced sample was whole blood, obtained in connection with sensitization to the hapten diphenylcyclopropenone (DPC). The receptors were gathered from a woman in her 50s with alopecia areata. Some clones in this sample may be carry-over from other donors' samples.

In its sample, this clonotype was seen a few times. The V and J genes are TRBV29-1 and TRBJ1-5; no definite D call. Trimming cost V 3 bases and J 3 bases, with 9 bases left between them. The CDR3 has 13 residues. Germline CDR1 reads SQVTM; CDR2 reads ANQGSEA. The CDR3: CSVEGGYNQPQHF. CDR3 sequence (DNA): TGCAGCGTTGAGGGCGGTTACAATCAGCCCCAGCATTTT.

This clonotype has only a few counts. The CDR3 DNA is TGTGCCAGCAGCCACATCGGAGGGTCAGAGACCCAGTACTTC. Amino acid sequence: CASSHIGGSETQYF. The chain is built from TRBV4-2 and TRBJ2-5, with D perhaps matching TRBD2 (6 bases). CDR1 LGHNA and CDR2 YNFKEQ come from the germline V gene. Between the trimmed V and J ends, which lost 3 bases and 4 bases, there was a span of 12 bases. The CDR3 sequence is 14 residues long.

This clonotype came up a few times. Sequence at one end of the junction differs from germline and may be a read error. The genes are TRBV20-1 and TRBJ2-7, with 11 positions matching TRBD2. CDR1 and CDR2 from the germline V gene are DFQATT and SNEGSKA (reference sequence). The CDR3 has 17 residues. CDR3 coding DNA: TGCAGTGCTAGCCCTTCCACTAGCGGGAGTTTCTCCCACGAGCAGTACTTC. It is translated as CSASPSTSGSFSHEQYF.

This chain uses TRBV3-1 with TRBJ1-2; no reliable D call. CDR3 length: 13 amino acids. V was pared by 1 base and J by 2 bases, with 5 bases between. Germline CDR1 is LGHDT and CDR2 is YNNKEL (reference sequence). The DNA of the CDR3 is TGTGCCAGCAGCCAAGGCGGGAACTATGGCTACACCTTC. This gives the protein CASSQGGNYGYTF.

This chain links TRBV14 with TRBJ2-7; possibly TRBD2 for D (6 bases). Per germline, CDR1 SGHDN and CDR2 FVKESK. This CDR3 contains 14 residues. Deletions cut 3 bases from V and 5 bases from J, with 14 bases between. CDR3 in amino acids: CASSHRTTDDEQYF. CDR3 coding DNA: TGTGCCAGCAGCCACAGGACTACCGATGACGAGCAGTACTTC.

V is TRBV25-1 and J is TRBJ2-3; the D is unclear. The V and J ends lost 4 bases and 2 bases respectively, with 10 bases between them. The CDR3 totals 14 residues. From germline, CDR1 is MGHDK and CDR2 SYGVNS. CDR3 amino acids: CASSGNIYTDTQYF. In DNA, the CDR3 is TGTGCCAGCAGTGGAAACATCTACACAGATACGCAGTATTTT.

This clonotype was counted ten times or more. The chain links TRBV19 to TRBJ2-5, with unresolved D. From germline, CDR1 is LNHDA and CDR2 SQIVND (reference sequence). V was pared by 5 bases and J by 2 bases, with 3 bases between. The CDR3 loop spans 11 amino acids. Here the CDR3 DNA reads TGTGCCAGTAGTGCTCAAGAGACCCAGTACTTC. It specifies CASSAQETQYF.

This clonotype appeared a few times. Written as DNA, the CDR3 is TGCGCCAGCAGTGGAACAGGGATGAACACTGAAGCTTTCTTT. It encodes CASSGTGMNTEAFF. The rearrangement joins TRBV10-2 to TRBJ1-1; D is possibly TRBD1 (6 bases). Looked up from germline, CDR1 is WSHSY and CDR2 is SAAADI. This CDR3 contains 14 residues. V was shortened by 4 bases and J by 0 bases, with 9 bases between the two germline ends.

DNA of the CDR3: TGTGCCTGGAGCGTTACCGGGGAGACCCAGTACTTC. It specifies CAWSVTGETQYF. V usage is TRBV30 and J usage is TRBJ2-5, with D unclear. The germline V and J ends were trimmed by 3 bases and 5 bases, with 10 bases remaining between them. Germline CDR1 reads GTSNPN; CDR2 reads SVGIG (reference sequence). This CDR3 spans 12 amino acids.

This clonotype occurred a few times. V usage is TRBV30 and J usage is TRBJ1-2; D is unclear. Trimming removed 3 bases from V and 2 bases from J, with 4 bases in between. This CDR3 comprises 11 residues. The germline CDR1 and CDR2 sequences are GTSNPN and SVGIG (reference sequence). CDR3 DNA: TGTGCCTGGAGGGAAAACTATGGCTACACCTTC. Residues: CAWRENYGYTF.

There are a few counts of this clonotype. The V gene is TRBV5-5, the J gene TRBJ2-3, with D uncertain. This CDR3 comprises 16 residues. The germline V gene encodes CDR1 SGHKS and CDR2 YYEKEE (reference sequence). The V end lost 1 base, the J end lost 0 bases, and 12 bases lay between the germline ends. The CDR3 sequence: CASSLRLAPSTDTQYF. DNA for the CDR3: TGTGCCAGCAGCTTGCGTCTGGCCCCTAGCACAGATACGCAGTATTTT.

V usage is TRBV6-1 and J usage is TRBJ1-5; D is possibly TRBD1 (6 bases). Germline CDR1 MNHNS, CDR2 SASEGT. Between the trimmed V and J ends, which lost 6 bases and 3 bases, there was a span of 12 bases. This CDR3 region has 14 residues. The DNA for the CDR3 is TGTGCCAGCAGCCGGGGGGCAGACAATCAGCCCCAGCATTTT. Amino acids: CASSRGADNQPQHF.

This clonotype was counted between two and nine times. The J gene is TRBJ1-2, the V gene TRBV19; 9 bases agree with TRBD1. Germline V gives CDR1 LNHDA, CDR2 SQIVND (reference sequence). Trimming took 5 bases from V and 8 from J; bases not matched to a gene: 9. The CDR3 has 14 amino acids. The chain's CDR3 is CASSGQQGAKGYTF. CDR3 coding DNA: TGTGCCAGTAGTGGACAACAGGGGGCGAAAGGCTACACCTTC.